The T cell receptor beta chain under discussion was sequenced for a study of cytomegalovirus exposure and HLA in healthy donors. Study context: Of a few hundred genotyped donors, 81% grouped in the Caucasian-associated ancestry cluster.

This PCR relied on a set of 60 Vbeta primers and 13 Jbeta primers. Using immunoSEQ multiplex PCR, the repertoire was profiled, and TCRdb retains in-frame clones only, with some absent. The profile covers around 150,000 clones, with roughly three fifths appearing a single time and over 5% taken by the ten largest. CDR3 size: 13 residues. Trimming took 11 bases from V and 10 from J, leaving 21 bases between them. Germline V gene lookup returns CDR1 SNHLY and CDR2 FYNNEI. This chain joins TRBV2 and TRBJ2-1, with D tentatively TRBD2 (7 bases). This TCR was sampled from a woman aged 55 to 70 in good health and CMV-seronegative. The sample consisted of PBMCs. This CDR3 reads CASRGTTVGEQFF. In nucleotides, the CDR3 is TGTGCCTCAAGGGGGACTACCGTCGGGGAGCAGTTCTTC. Drawing the rest from reference TRBV2 and TRBJ2-1, the complete variable domain is EPEVTQTPSHQVTQMGQEVILRCVPISNHLYFYWYRQILGQKVEFLVSFYNNEISEKSEIFDDQFSVERPDGSNFTLKIRSTKLEDSAMYFCASRGTTVGEQFFGPGTRLTVL.